The text below deals with one T cell receptor beta chain. Its antigen is unknown. This sample stems from a study of T cell responses to AZD1222 COVID-19 vaccine. The study's findings and limits: Nearly half of spike-specific TCRs reportedly go after variant regions that carry no mutations.

TCRdb's copy holds only in-frame clones and misses some; the assay was immunoSEQ multiplex PCR. The sample contains approximately 160,000 clones, around 90% of which appear only once. The sequencing here drew on peripheral blood, taken on day 0 of AZD1222 vaccination. The source is an adult in good health.

CDR3 coding DNA: TGTGCCAGCAGTTTACGGGAATGGGATGAGCAGTTCTTC. As protein: CASSLREWDEQFF. The chain carries TRBV12-3 or TRBV12-4 and TRBJ2-1; perhaps TRBD2 as D (5 bases). The CDR3 is 13 amino acids. V gave up 2 bases and J gave up 8 bases, with 10 bases separating them.